The next 20 T cell receptor beta chains were all read from a single sample in a study of blood T cell repertoires in COVID-19. Assay used: immunoSEQ multiplex PCR; TCRdb lists only in-frame clones, some missing. Here the sample spans around 200,000 clones, about 82% being singletons. The sample taken for sequencing was PBMCs or T cells enriched from blood (not recorded which). These receptors were taken from a man aged 40-50 years with acute COVID-19.

The chain combines TRBV10-2 with TRBJ1-5, with 9 bases lining up with TRBD1. V lost 6 bases and J lost 6; bases outside the gene matches: 9. Per germline, CDR1 WSHSY and CDR2 SAAADI. The CDR3 extends over 15 amino acids. CDR3 sequence reads: CASRPGQGQVQPQHF. CDR3 sequence (DNA): TGCGCCAGCAGACCCGGACAGGGGCAGGTTCAGCCCCAGCATTTT.

Note on this clone: One junction end disagrees with the germline gene, perhaps due to a read error. The J gene is TRBJ2-3, the V gene TRBV7-7; no firm D call. CDR3 length: 13 residues. Germline CDR1 SSHAT, CDR2 FNYEAQ (reference sequence). CDR3 DNA: TGTGCTAGCAGCTTATCAGACTTTGATACGCAGTATTTT. Protein sequence: CASSLSDFDTQYF.

This chain uses TRBV6-1 with TRBJ1-2; maybe TRBD1 (5 bases). The V end lost 1 base, the J end lost 4 bases, and 16 bases lay between the germline ends. The germline V gene encodes CDR1 MNHNS and CDR2 SASEGT. CDR3 length: 16 residues. CDR3 nucleotides: TGTGCCAGCAGTGAAGGGGGCGGCAGGACCCCCTATGGCTACACCTTC. Its translation: CASSEGGGRTPYGYTF.

V gene TRBV27 combines with J gene TRBJ1-1; perhaps TRBD1 as D (6 bases). V dropped 5 bases and J dropped 4 bases, with 11 bases sitting between them. Germline assignment: CDR1 MNHEY and CDR2 SMNVEV (reference sequence). The CDR3 has 13 amino acids. The DNA for the CDR3 is TGTGCCAGCAGTCCTAGGACAGTCACTGAAGCTTTCTTT. It codes for CASSPRTVTEAFF.

The genes are TRBV4-3 and TRBJ2-7; no definite D call. The CDR3 loop spans 13 amino acids. The germline CDR1 and CDR2 sequences are LGHNA and YSLEER. V was trimmed by 0 bases and J by 6 bases, leaving 9 bases between them. CDR3 region: CASSQDPGLEQYF. The CDR3 DNA is TGCGCCAGCAGCCAAGACCCGGGTCTCGAGCAGTACTTC.

The count of this clone is one. The rearrangement uses TRBV6-2 or TRBV6-3 and TRBJ2-7, with D perhaps matching TRBD1 (5 bases). Germline V gene lookup returns CDR1 MNHEY and CDR2 SVGEGT. The CDR3 has 13 residues. V dropped 4 bases and J dropped 2 bases, with 9 bases sitting between them. CDR3 sequence (DNA): TGTGCCAGCAGTTGGGCCAGGGCCTACGAGCAGTACTTC. Translation gives CASSWARAYEQYF.

This sequence joins TRBV7-9 and TRBJ1-6; D call uncertain. In germline, CDR1 is SEHNR, CDR2 FQNEAQ (reference sequence). This CDR3 has 15 amino acids. Trimming took 5 bases from V and 0 from J, leaving 8 bases between them. CDR3 sequence (DNA): TGTGCCAGCAGCCCGGGGAGCTCCTATAATTCACCCCTCCACTTT. It specifies CASSPGSSYNSPLHF.

The chain is built from TRBV5-1 and TRBJ1-2; tentatively, D is TRBD1 (6 bases). The CDR3 length is 13 residues. Trimming pared 8 bases from V and 9 bases from J, leaving 20 bases between. Germline CDR1 reads SGHRS; CDR2 reads YFSETQ. The CDR3 loop reads CASRIGEGGSYTF. For the CDR3, the DNA is TGCGCCAGTCGGATCGGTGAAGGGGGAAGCTACACCTTC.

This chain uses TRBV6-5 with TRBJ1-6; possibly TRBD1 for D (5 bases). The V gene lost 7 bases and the J gene lost 3 bases, with 13 bases spanning the gap. Germline CDR1 MNHEY, CDR2 SVGAGI. The length of the CDR3 is 15 residues. This CDR3 reads CASTSNGGYNSPLHF. The CDR3 region has the DNA TGTGCCAGCACCTCCAACGGGGGCTATAATTCACCCCTCCACTTT.

The chain combines TRBV3-1 (or the pseudogene TRBV3-2) with TRBJ2-3, with D tentatively TRBD2 (6 bases). The CDR3 is 15 residues long. Per the germline V gene, CDR1 is LGHDT and CDR2 is YNNKEL (reference sequence). The ends were cut back, 0 bases at V and 4 bases at J, with 11 bases in the middle. The CDR3 reads CASSQEKRVSDTQYF. CDR3 coding DNA: TGTGCCAGCAGCCAAGAAAAGCGGGTTTCAGATACGCAGTATTTT.

This clone was seen repeatedly, ten times or more. The genes are TRBV30 and TRBJ1-2; 7 nucleotides match TRBD1. The trim removed 5 bases at V and 7 bases at J, leaving 7 bases unmatched. The CDR3 loop spans 12 amino acids. Germline CDR1 is GTSNPN and CDR2 is SVGIG (reference sequence). The CDR3 coding sequence is TGTGCCTGGGGACTACAGGGGCCTGGCTACACCTTC. Translating it yields CAWGLQGPGYTF.

This chain uses TRBV9 with TRBJ2-2; 12 positions match TRBD1. The germline V gene encodes CDR1 SGDLS and CDR2 YYNGEE. The ends lost 6 bases at V and 3 bases at J; junction bases unmatched: 21. The CDR3 is made up of 21 amino acids. The CDR3 sequence: CASTTTSLRDRGLIDTGELFF. The CDR3, as DNA: TGTGCCAGCACCACTACCTCCCTCCGGGACAGGGGGCTAATAGACACCGGGGAGCTGTTTTTT.

This chain joins TRBV5-5 and TRBJ1-4; perhaps TRBD1 as D (5 bases). Germline CDR1 SGHKS, CDR2 YYEKEE (reference sequence). V gave up 2 bases and J gave up 8 bases, with 16 bases separating them. This CDR3 is built from 15 residues. The CDR3: CASSFQTVVSEKLFF. DNA of the CDR3: TGTGCCAGCAGCTTCCAGACAGTAGTATCGGAAAAACTGTTTTTT. Drawing the rest from reference TRBV5-5 and TRBJ1-4, the complete variable domain is DAGVTQSPTHLIKTRGQQVTLRCSPISGHKSVSWYQQVLGQGPQFIFQYYEKEERGRGNFPDRFSARQFPNYSSELNVNALLLGDSALYLCASSFQTVVSEKLFFGSGTQLSVL.

The genes are TRBV29-1 and TRBJ1-2; 7 nucleotides align to TRBD1. The V gene end was trimmed by 7 bases and the J gene end by 12 bases; junction bases not matched to a gene: 14. Germline V gene lookup returns CDR1 SQVTM and CDR2 ANQGSEA. This CDR3 contains 12 residues. CDR3 nucleotides: TGCAGCGCCGAAGGGGGCAGGCCGGGCAACACCTTC. It is translated as CSAEGGRPGNTF.

The rearrangement joins TRBV6-5 to TRBJ1-2; possibly TRBD1 for D (6 bases). The CDR3 runs to 15 residues. V was cut by 6 bases and J by 8 bases, with 22 bases left in between. Germline V CDR1 and CDR2: MNHEY, SVGAGI. CDR3 DNA sequence: TGTGCCAGCAGGAACCGGGGACAACTCCAACTCGGCTACACCTTC. Its protein is CASRNRGQLQLGYTF.

This sequence joins TRBV5-6 and TRBJ1-2; D perhaps matches TRBD1 (5 bases). The CDR3 runs 12 residues. CDR1 and CDR2 (germline): SGHDT, YYEEEE. Trimming cost V 5 bases and J 13 bases, with 18 bases left between them. The CDR3 spells CASSDSLATSTF. The DNA of the CDR3 is TGTGCCAGCAGTGACAGCCTCGCGACTTCCACCTTC.

J is TRBJ2-7 and V is TRBV5-1, with TRBD1 as a possible D gene (6 bases). Germline V CDR1 and CDR2: SGHRS, YFSETQ. The V end was cut by 4 bases, the J end by 5 bases, with 19 bases between. The CDR3 loop spans 15 amino acids. For the CDR3, the DNA is TGCGCCAGCAGCGTACAGGGAAGCTGGGAAGACGAGCAGTACTTC. It specifies CASSVQGSWEDEQYF. The full variable domain, with the rest looked up from reference TRBV5-1 and TRBJ2-7, is KAGVTQTPRYLIKTRGQQVTLSCSPISGHRSVSWYQQTPGQGLQFLFEYFSETQRNKGNFPGRFSGRQFSNSRSEMNVSTLELGDSALYLCASSVQGSWEDEQYFGPGTRLTVT.

The rearrangement uses TRBV7-3 and TRBJ2-3; no clear D gene. Trimming shortened V by 5 bases and J by 0 bases, and 12 bases separated the two germline ends. The CDR3 is 15 residues long. Germline V lookup: CDR1 SGHTA, CDR2 FQGTGA. CDR3 protein: CASSPTGTSTDTQYF. CDR3 bases: TGTGCCAGCAGCCCCACTGGTACTAGCACAGATACGCAGTATTTT.

The chain links TRBV5-4 to TRBJ2-1; 10 bases fit TRBD2. Germline trimming cut 5 bases from V and 1 base from J; bases unmatched to any gene: 6. CDR1 SGHNT and CDR2 YYREEE come from the germline V gene (reference sequence). The CDR3 contains 16 residues. Written as DNA, the CDR3 is TGTGCCAGCAGGACACTAGCGGGGATTTCCTACAATGAGCAGTTCTTC. Encoded protein: CASRTLAGISYNEQFF.

The J gene is TRBJ2-7, the V gene TRBV5-1, with 10 bases identical to TRBD2. V trimming: 1 base; J trimming: 6 bases; junction bases outside the gene matches: 13. Germline V gene data show CDR1 as SGHRS and CDR2 as YFSETQ. CDR3 length: 17 amino acids. CDR3 DNA: TGCGCCAGCAGCTTGATCGGAGCGGGAGGGCCGCTGGGCGAGCAGTACTTC. This encodes CASSLIGAGGPLGEQYF.